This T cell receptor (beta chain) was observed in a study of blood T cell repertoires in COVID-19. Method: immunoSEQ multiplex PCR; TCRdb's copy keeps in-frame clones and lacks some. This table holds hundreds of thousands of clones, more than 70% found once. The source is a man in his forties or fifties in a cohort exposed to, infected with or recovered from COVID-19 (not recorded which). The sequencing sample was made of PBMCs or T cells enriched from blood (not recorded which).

The CDR3 protein is CASRAIMNTEAFF. CDR3 in DNA: TGTGCCAGCAGGGCAATTATGAACACTGAAGCTTTCTTT. V usage is TRBV7-6 and J usage is TRBJ1-1; D is unresolved. V was pared by 6 bases and J by 0 bases, with 8 bases between. Germline V gene data show CDR1 as SGHVS and CDR2 as FNYEAQ. CDR3 length equals 13 residues. Full variable domain (outside the CDR3, taken from reference TRBV7-6 and TRBJ1-1): GAGVSQSPRYKVTKRGQDVALRCDPISGHVSLYWYRQALGQGPEFLTYFNYEAQQDKSGLPNDRFSAERPEGSISTLTIQRTEQRDSAMYRCASRAIMNTEAFFGQGTRLTVV.